A single sample is the source of the 8 T cell receptor beta chains below, sequenced in a study of OX40 agonist ivuxolimab in advanced cancers. The data were produced by immunoSEQ multiplex PCR, yet TCRdb's version contains in-frame clones alone and is incomplete. The sample has roughly 66,000 clones; roughly 85% are singletons. The source was CD4+ or CD8+ T cells sorted from blood, collected in a trial of the OX40 agonist ivuxolimab. These receptors were obtained from an adult with an advanced solid tumor such as melanoma, head and neck, liver or kidney cancer.

The CDR3 sequence is CASTPVGSPYEQYF. Written as DNA, the CDR3 is TGTGCCAGCACCCCCGTGGGTTCCCCTTACGAGCAGTACTTC. This chain connects TRBV7-9 to TRBJ2-7; D is undetermined. The CDR3 length is 14 residues. Germline V gene lookup returns CDR1 SEHNR and CDR2 FQNEAQ (reference sequence). With 7 bases removed from V and 4 bases from J, the gap between germline ends came to 17 bases.

In this sample, this clone turned up a few times. The V and J genes are TRBV10-3 and TRBJ1-3; D gene ambiguous. Germline CDR1 and CDR2: ENHRY and SYGVKD. Between the trimmed V and J ends, which lost 6 bases and 3 bases, there was a span of 15 bases. The CDR3 runs to 15 residues. The CDR3 DNA sequence: TGTGCCATCAGGGCTATTACCAAGTATGGAAACACCATATATTTT. Its translation is CAIRAITKYGNTIYF.

This sequence joins TRBV4-1 and TRBJ1-2, with a tentative D call TRBD1 (6 bases). V was clipped by 1 base and J by 2 bases, with 23 bases between them. The V gene's germline CDR1 is MGHRA and CDR2 YSYEKL. The CDR3 is 19 amino acids. CDR3 residues: CASSQGLLGGQGINYGYTF. CDR3 in DNA: TGCGCCAGCAGCCAAGGCCTCCTCGGGGGGCAGGGGATAAACTATGGCTACACCTTC.

Of note for this clone: The same CDR3 is also encoded by other DNA sequences in this sample. The V gene is TRBV27, the J gene TRBJ2-7; 8 nucleotides align to TRBD1. Germline V gives CDR1 MNHEY, CDR2 SMNVEV (reference sequence). V lost 5 bases and J lost 4; bases outside the gene matches: 1. The CDR3 runs 12 residues. The CDR3, as DNA: TGTGCCAGCAGTAGACAGGGGTACGAGCAGTACTTC. Its protein is CASSRQGYEQYF.

This clone was picked up one time. The V and J genes are TRBV19 and TRBJ2-7, with D hard to call. Between the trimmed V and J ends, which lost 5 bases and 0 bases, there was a span of 8 bases. There are 13 residues in the CDR3. Germline-derived CDR1 and CDR2 are LNHDA and SQIVND (reference sequence). In nucleotides, the CDR3 is TGTGCCAGTAGTCCCGAAGACTCCTACGAGCAGTACTTC. The encoded protein is CASSPEDSYEQYF. Full variable domain (missing parts from reference TRBV19 and TRBJ2-7): DGGITQSPKYLFRKEGQNVTLSCEQNLNHDAMYWYRQDPGQGLRLIYYSQIVNDFQKGDIAEGYSVSREKKESFPLTVTSAQKNPTAFYLCASSPEDSYEQYFGPGTRLTVT.

The V call is TRBV7-2, the J call TRBJ2-5; D might be TRBD2 (5 bases). The V and J ends lost 2 bases and 5 bases respectively, with 15 bases between them. This CDR3 comprises 15 residues. Germline CDR1 SGHTA, CDR2 FQGNSA. CDR3 sequence (DNA): TGTGCCAGCAGCTTATCGGGCCTAGCATCCGAGACCCAGTACTTC. Amino acid sequence: CASSLSGLASETQYF.

This clone appeared a few times. The rearrangement uses TRBV27 and TRBJ2-7; 9 bases line up with TRBD1. The CDR3 totals 15 residues. V trimming: 0 bases; J trimming: 3 bases; junction bases outside the gene matches: 3. Looked up from germline, CDR1 is MNHEY and CDR2 is SMNVEV (reference sequence). The CDR3 nucleotides read TGTGCCAGCAGTTTATCCCCGACAGGGGGCTACGAGCAGTACTTC. It encodes CASSLSPTGGYEQYF.

The chain couples TRBV2 to TRBJ1-6; possibly TRBD1 for D (5 bases). CDR1 SNHLY and CDR2 FYNNEI come from the germline V gene. The CDR3 spans 15 residues. V lost 4 bases and J 8 bases, leaving 15 bases between the germline ends. CDR3 in DNA: TGTGCCAGCAGTGCCCGCGGGGCAGGGTATTCACCCCTCCACTTT. Its protein is CASSARGAGYSPLHF.